The clone carrying this TCR beta chain was recorded a few times. Its specificity is unknown. This specimen belongs to a study of T cell repertoires in cytomegalovirus infection. Overall study: Signatures in public TCR beta sequences pointed to both CMV infection and matching HLA type. General observations from the study: CMV-specific HLA-C-restricted TCR beta clonotypes dominated the ex vivo response. Cumulative public TCR beta family frequency identified carriers of CMV plus the relevant HLA.

The CDR3 totals 19 residues. V trimming: 5 bases; J trimming: 0 bases; junction bases outside the gene matches: 17. Germline CDR1 is DFQATT and CDR2 is SNEGSKA (reference sequence). TCRdb independently ran MiXCR on the reads; one entry per CDR3 protein. In the table there are 300,000 or so distinct CDR3 sequences, 9.6% of which are singletons. This chain uses TRBV20-1 with TRBJ2-1; TRBD2 matches at 9 bases. Sequences were obtained from PBMCs. The sequence came from a human donor in good health (CMV status not recorded). Some clones in this sample may be carry-over from other donors' samples. The CDR3 sequence is CSAHGYRERGVSSYNEQFF. CDR3 sequence (DNA): TGCAGTGCTCACGGCTATAGAGAGCGGGGGGTAAGCTCCTACAATGAGCAGTTCTTC.